This T cell receptor beta chain stems from a study of identical twins. This clonotype has just a few counts. Each CDR3 protein is one row after TCRdb ran MiXCR on the 5' RACE reads. The sample records hundreds of thousands of distinct CDR3 sequences, about 12% being singletons. The junction had 6 bases not matched to a gene; V was cut back by 2 bases and J by 2 bases. Germline CDR1 reads SGHAT; CDR2 reads FQNNGV. This CDR3 contains 18 residues. This same sample was also part of a study on yellow fever vaccine responses in identical twins.

The origin of this receptor is a woman in her late teens or twenties in good health. V is TRBV11-2 and J is TRBJ2-2, with 12 bases identical to TRBD2. The material sequenced was CD8+ T cells sorted from blood. The chain's CDR3 is CASSLRLAGVLNTGELFF. CDR3 DNA sequence: TGTGCCAGCAGCTTAAGACTAGCGGGGGTTCTAAACACCGGGGAGCTGTTTTTT. Together with reference TRBV11-2 and TRBJ2-2, the CDR3 gives the full variable domain: EAGVAQSPRYKIIEKRQSVAFWCNPISGHATLYWYQQILGQGPKLLIQFQNNGVVDDSQLPKDRFSAERLKGVDSTLKIQPAKLEDSAVYLCASSLRLAGVLNTGELFFGEGSRLTVL.